The rows below give T cell receptor beta chains drawn from one sample of a study of blood T cell repertoires in COVID-19. This table comes from immunoSEQ multiplex PCR, and its TCRdb copy is limited to in-frame clones, with some not included. The sample includes over 150,000 clones, roughly 84% seen only once; the top ten take roughly a sixth. The sample comprised peripheral blood. The receptors stem from a man between 45 and 60 years old with COVID-19, enrolled during active disease. Both conserved end residues are part of each CDR3. D genes are given only for firm matches. Some rows have no size entry. The others give once, few or many, or a class for an expanded clone.

J,size,V,D,CDR3,DNA
TRBJ2-2,NA,TRBV7-2,TRBD1,CASSPGTDTGELFF,TGTGCCAGCAGTCCCGGGACAGACACCGGGGAGCTGTTTTTT
TRBJ2-7,NA,TRBV27,TRBD1,CASKLAGGPRYEQYF,TGTGCCAGCAAGCTGGCAGGGGGCCCGCGCTACGAGCAGTACTTC
TRBJ2-1,NA,TRBV7-2,TRBD2,CASSPTAGAGDNEQFF,TGTGCCAGCAGCCCCACAGCGGGGGCAGGGGACAATGAGCAGTTCTTC
TRBJ2-3,once,TRBV5-4,NA,CASSSISADTQYF,TGTGCCAGCAGCTCGATTAGTGCAGATACGCAGTATTTT
TRBJ1-3,NA,TRBV2,NA,CASSDVGLAIYF,TGTGCCAGCAGTGACGTGGGCCTCGCCATATATTTT
TRBJ2-1,NA,TRBV9,NA,CASSVVFGGFNEQFF,TGTGCCAGCAGCGTAGTGTTTGGCGGATTCAATGAGCAGTTCTTC
TRBJ1-5,NA,TRBV14,NA,CASSQDSIYSNQPQHF,TGTGCCAGCAGCCAAGATAGCATTTATAGCAATCAGCCCCAGCATTTT
TRBJ2-1,NA,TRBV9,TRBD2,CASSVPLAGNEQFF,TGTGCCAGCAGCGTCCCATTAGCGGGGAATGAGCAGTTCTTC
TRBJ2-5,NA,TRBV6-5,TRBD2,CASSLQAGGLETQYF,TGTGCCAGCAGTCTTCAAGCGGGGGGGCTAGAGACCCAGTACTTC
TRBJ2-7,NA,TRBV12-2,NA,CASRLIASGSYYEQYF,TGTGCAAGTCGCTTAATTGCTAGCGGGAGTTACTACGAGCAGTACTTC
TRBJ1-1,NA,TRBV27,TRBD1,CASSPDRGYTEAFF,TGTGCCAGCAGTCCAGACAGGGGATACACTGAAGCTTTCTTT
TRBJ1-2,NA,TRBV11-2,TRBD1,CASSSRGGGYTF,TGTGCCAGCAGCTCAAGAGGGGGCGGCTACACCTTC
TRBJ1-1,NA,TRBV5-1,TRBD1,CASSSQGGGTEAFF,TGCGCCAGCAGCTCTCAGGGGGGTGGGACTGAAGCTTTCTTT
TRBJ2-7,NA,TRBV5-5,TRBD2,CASSLAVYSGVYEQYF,TGTGCCAGCAGCTTGGCAGTTTATAGCGGGGTATACGAGCAGTACTTC
TRBJ2-2,NA,TRBV7-6,TRBD1,CASSPTGGSANTGELFF,TGTGCCAGCAGCCCAACAGGGGGCTCCGCGAACACCGGGGAGCTGTTTTTT
TRBJ2-6,NA,TRBV10-3,TRBD2,CAISESLAGVSGANVLTF,TGTGCCATCAGTGAATCGCTAGCGGGCGTCTCTGGGGCCAACGTCCTGACTTTC
TRBJ2-1,NA,TRBV25-1,NA,CASGSLGSSYNEQFF,TGTGCCAGCGGATCCTTGGGGAGCTCCTACAATGAGCAGTTCTTC
TRBJ2-5,NA,TRBV5-5,NA,CASSVPGRGKETQYF,TGTGCCAGCAGCGTACCGGGACGGGGGAAAGAGACCCAGTACTTC
TRBJ1-5,NA,TRBV19,NA,CASTGAGNQPQHF,TGTGCCAGTACAGGGGCGGGCAATCAGCCCCAGCATTTT
TRBJ1-3,NA,TRBV10-3,TRBD1,CAISEGDPFGTAIYF,TGTGCCATCAGTGAAGGGGATCCGTTTGGGACAGCCATATATTTT
TRBJ1-6,few,TRBV3-1/TRBV3-2,NA,CASSQDRLFGYNSPLHF,TGTGCCAGCAGCCAAGATCGACTTTTCGGCTATAATTCACCCCTCCACTTT
TRBJ1-3,NA,TRBV13,TRBD1,CASSARQGLVGNTIYF,TGTGCCAGCAGCGCCAGACAGGGCTTGGTAGGAAACACCATATATTTT
TRBJ2-2,NA,TRBV7-8,NA,CASSLDNRDTGELFF,TGTGCCAGCAGCTTAGATAACAGGGACACCGGGGAGCTGTTTTTT
TRBJ1-3,NA,TRBV6-5,NA,CASSTTSVRNTIYF,TGTGCCAGCAGTACGACATCCGTGAGAAACACCATATATTTT
TRBJ1-5,NA,TRBV18,TRBD1,CASSSSTGAEQPQHF,TGTGCCAGCTCATCAAGCACAGGGGCTGAGCAGCCCCAGCATTTT
TRBJ2-1,NA,TRBV7-3,TRBD2,CASSLSGGIAGWNEQFF,TGTGCCAGCAGCTTATCCGGGGGGATAGCGGGGTGGAATGAGCAGTTCTTC
TRBJ2-5,NA,TRBV3-1/TRBV3-2,NA,CASSQGHLAPQETQYF,TGTGCCAGCAGCCAAGGCCACCTAGCCCCCCAAGAGACCCAGTACTTC
TRBJ2-1,NA,TRBV7-2,NA,CASSYYWDTNNEQFF,TGTGCCAGCAGCTACTACTGGGACACTAACAATGAGCAGTTCTTC
TRBJ1-2,NA,TRBV6-5,TRBD1,CASSYSLTGLVYGYTF,TGTGCCAGCAGTTACTCGTTGACAGGGCTTGTCTATGGCTACACCTTC
TRBJ1-2,few,TRBV7-6,TRBD1,CASSLEGAYGYTF,TGTGCCAGCAGCTTAGAGGGGGCTTATGGCTACACCTTC
TRBJ2-3,NA,TRBV2,TRBD2,CASSGGRETDTQYF,TGTGCCAGCAGTGGGGGGAGGGAGACAGATACGCAGTATTTT
TRBJ2-7,NA,TRBV10-3,NA,CAISEERREQYF,TGTGCCATCAGTGAGGAGAGGAGGGAGCAGTACTTC
TRBJ1-1,NA,TRBV3-1/TRBV3-2,TRBD1,CASSPRGRDTEAFF,TGTGCCAGCAGCCCCAGGGGGCGAGACACTGAAGCTTTCTTT
TRBJ2-7,many,TRBV6-6,NA,CASSYPGAYSYEQYF,TGTGCCAGCAGTTATCCCGGTGCCTACTCCTACGAGCAGTACTTC
TRBJ2-7,NA,TRBV29-1,NA,CSVQQGGEQYF,TGCAGCGTTCAACAGGGCGGCGAGCAGTACTTC
TRBJ1-2,NA,TRBV30,TRBD1,CAWGQEGYGYTF,TGTGCCTGGGGACAGGAGGGGTATGGCTACACCTTC
TRBJ2-7,NA,TRBV7-8,TRBD2,CASSIAGGKVGSVYEQYF,TGTGCCAGCAGCATAGCGGGGGGGAAGGTGGGTTCGGTTTACGAGCAGTACTTC
TRBJ2-7,NA,TRBV19,TRBD1,CASSTNRGRIHEQYF,TGTGCCAGTAGTACCAACAGGGGGCGCATCCACGAGCAGTACTTC
TRBJ1-2,NA,TRBV5-4,TRBD1,CASSAGTGGLDTYGYTF,TGTGCCAGCAGCGCCGGGACAGGGGGCTTAGATACCTATGGCTACACCTTC
TRBJ2-5,NA,TRBV5-5,TRBD2,CASSIHLLAGGETQYF,TGTGCCAGCAGCATCCACCTACTAGCGGGAGGAGAGACCCAGTACTTC
TRBJ2-7,NA,TRBV2,NA,CASRRLGSIYEQYF,TGTGCCAGCAGGAGACTTGGGTCAATCTACGAGCAGTACTTC
TRBJ2-1,once,TRBV29-1,TRBD2,CSVQRLAEHNEQFF,TGCAGCGTGCAGAGGCTAGCGGAGCACAATGAGCAGTTCTTC
TRBJ1-5,NA,TRBV28,TRBD1,CASRQTGRGQPQHF,TGTGCCAGCAGGCAGACAGGGCGTGGTCAGCCCCAGCATTTT
TRBJ2-2,NA,TRBV6-6,NA,CASSRADREGTGELFF,TGTGCCAGCAGTCGAGCGGACAGGGAGGGCACCGGGGAGCTGTTTTTT
TRBJ1-1,NA,TRBV6-6,NA,CASSGQWGPNTEAFF,TGTGCCAGCAGTGGCCAGTGGGGGCCGAACACTGAAGCTTTCTTT
TRBJ2-7,NA,TRBV9,NA,CASSEAGLHEQYF,TGTGCCAGCAGCGAGGCAGGGCTCCACGAGCAGTACTTC
TRBJ2-7,NA,TRBV18,NA,CASSLDLGGEQYF,TGTGCCAGCTCACTGGACCTAGGGGGCGAGCAGTACTTC
TRBJ1-3,NA,TRBV5-5,NA,CASSLGQQSSGNTIYF,TGTGCCAGCAGCTTAGGACAGCAGAGCTCTGGAAACACCATATATTTT
TRBJ2-1,NA,TRBV11-3,NA,CASSLVNQGTQFF,TGTGCCAGCAGCTTAGTTAACCAGGGGACGCAGTTCTTC
TRBJ2-3,NA,TRBV4-2,TRBD1,CASSQERGQGVHTDTQYF,TGTGCCAGCAGCCAAGAAAGGGGACAGGGGGTCCACACAGATACGCAGTATTTT
TRBJ2-2,NA,TRBV10-2,TRBD2,CATQAPLAGGELFF,TGCGCCACCCAAGCACCCCTAGCGGGGGGGGAGCTGTTTTTT
TRBJ1-5,NA,TRBV18,NA,CASSPPPGGNQPQHF,TGTGCCAGCTCACCCCCCCCCGGGGGCAATCAGCCCCAGCATTTT